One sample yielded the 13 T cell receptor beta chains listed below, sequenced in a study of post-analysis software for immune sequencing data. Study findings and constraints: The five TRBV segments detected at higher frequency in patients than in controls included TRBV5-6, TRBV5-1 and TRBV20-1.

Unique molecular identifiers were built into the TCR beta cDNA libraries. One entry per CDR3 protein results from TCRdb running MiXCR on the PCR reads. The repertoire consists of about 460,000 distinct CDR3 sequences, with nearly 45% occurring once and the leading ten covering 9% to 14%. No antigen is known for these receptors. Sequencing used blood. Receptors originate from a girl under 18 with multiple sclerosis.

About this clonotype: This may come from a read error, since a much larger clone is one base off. CDR3 protein: CSVALAGGRDEQYF. In nucleotides, the CDR3 is TGCAGCGTCGCCTTAGCGGGAGGGCGGGATGAGCAGTACTTC. The chain has TRBV29-1 and TRBJ2-7; 11 bases match TRBD2. V gave up 6 bases and J gave up 7 bases; unmatched junction bases: 11. Germline loops: CDR1 SQVTM, CDR2 ANQGSEA. CDR3 length: 14 residues.

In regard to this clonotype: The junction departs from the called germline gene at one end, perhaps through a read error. CDR3 DNA: TGTACCATCAGTGCGCGGACTAGCCCTTCTCTCTTAGAGACCCAGTACTTC. This encodes CTISARTSPSLLETQYF. The genes are TRBV10-3 and TRBJ2-5; 8 bases agree with TRBD2. The CDR3 loop spans 17 amino acids. CDR1 is ENHRY, CDR2 SYGVKD, per germline.

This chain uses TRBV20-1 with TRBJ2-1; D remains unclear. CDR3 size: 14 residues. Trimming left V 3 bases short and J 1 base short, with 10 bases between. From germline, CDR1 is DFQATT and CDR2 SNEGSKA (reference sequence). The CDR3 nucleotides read TGCAGTGCTAGGCGACCCGGGTCCTACAATGAGCAGTTCTTC. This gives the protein CSARRPGSYNEQFF.

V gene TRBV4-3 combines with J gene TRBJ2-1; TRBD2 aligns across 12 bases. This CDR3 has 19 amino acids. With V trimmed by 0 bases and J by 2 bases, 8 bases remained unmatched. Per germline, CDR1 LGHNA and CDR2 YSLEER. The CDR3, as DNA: TGCGCCAGCAGCCAAGAAGCTAGCGGGAGGGCCCGACCCTACAATGAGCAGTTCTTC. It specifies CASSQEASGRARPYNEQFF.

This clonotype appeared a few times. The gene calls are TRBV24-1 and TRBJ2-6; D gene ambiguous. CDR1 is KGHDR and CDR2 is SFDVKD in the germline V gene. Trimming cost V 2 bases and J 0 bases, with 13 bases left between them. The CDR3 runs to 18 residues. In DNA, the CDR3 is TGTGCCACCAGTGATTCCATGCCCCAGAGCTCTGGGGCCAACGTCCTGACTTTC. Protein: CATSDSMPQSSGANVLTF.

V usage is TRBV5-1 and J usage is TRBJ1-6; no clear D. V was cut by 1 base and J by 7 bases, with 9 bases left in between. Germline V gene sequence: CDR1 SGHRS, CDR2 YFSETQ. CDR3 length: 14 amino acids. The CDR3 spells CASSLSKENSPLHF. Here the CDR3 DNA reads TGCGCCAGCAGCTTGTCAAAAGAAAATTCACCCCTCCACTTT.

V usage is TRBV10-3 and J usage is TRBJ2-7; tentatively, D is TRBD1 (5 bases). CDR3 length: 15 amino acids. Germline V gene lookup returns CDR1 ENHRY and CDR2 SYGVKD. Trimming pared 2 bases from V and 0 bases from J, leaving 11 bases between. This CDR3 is CAISERGGPSYEQYF. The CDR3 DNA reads TGTGCCATCAGTGAGAGGGGCGGTCCCTCCTACGAGCAGTACTTC.

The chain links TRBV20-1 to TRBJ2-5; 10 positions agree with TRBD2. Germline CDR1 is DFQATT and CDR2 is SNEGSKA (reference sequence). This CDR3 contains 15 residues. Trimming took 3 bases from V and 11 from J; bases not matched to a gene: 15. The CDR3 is CSASLASGSSREQYF. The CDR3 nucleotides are TGCAGTGCTAGTCTCGCTAGCGGGAGCTCGAGGGAGCAGTACTTC.

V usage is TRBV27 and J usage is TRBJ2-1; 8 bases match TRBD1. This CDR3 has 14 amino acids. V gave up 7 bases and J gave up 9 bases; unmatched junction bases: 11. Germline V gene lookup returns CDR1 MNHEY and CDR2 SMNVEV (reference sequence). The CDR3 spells CASTGAGGHSEQFF. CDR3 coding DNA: TGTGCCAGCACCGGGGCAGGGGGCCACAGTGAGCAGTTCTTC.

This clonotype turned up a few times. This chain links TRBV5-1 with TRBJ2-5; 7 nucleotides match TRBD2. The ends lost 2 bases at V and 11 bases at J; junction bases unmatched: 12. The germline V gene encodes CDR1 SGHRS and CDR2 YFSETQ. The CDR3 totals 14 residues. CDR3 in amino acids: CASSLGHPSGEQYF. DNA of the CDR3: TGCGCCAGCAGCTTAGGACATCCAAGCGGGGAGCAGTACTTC. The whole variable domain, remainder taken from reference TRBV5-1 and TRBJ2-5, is KAGVTQTPRYLIKTRGQQVTLSCSPISGHRSVSWYQQTPGQGLQFLFEYFSETQRNKGNFPGRFSGRQFSNSRSEMNVSTLELGDSALYLCASSLGHPSGEQYFGPGTRLLVL.

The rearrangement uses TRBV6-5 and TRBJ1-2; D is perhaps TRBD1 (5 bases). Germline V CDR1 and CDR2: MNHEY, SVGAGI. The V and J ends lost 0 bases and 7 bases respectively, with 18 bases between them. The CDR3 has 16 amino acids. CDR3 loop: CASSYSTWGTSSGYTF. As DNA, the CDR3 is TGTGCCAGCAGTTACTCGACATGGGGCACCTCGAGTGGCTACACCTTC.

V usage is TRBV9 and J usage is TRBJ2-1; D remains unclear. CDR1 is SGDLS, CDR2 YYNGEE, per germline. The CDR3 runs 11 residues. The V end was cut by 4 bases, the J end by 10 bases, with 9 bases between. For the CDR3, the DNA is TGTGCCAGCAGCCTAAGTATCGAGCAGTTCTTC. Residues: CASSLSIEQFF. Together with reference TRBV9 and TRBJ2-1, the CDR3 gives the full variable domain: DSGVTQTPKHLITATGQRVTLRCSPRSGDLSVYWYQQSLDQGLQFLIQYYNGEERAKGNILERFSAQQFPDLHSELNLSSLELGDSALYFCASSLSIEQFFGPGTRLTVL.

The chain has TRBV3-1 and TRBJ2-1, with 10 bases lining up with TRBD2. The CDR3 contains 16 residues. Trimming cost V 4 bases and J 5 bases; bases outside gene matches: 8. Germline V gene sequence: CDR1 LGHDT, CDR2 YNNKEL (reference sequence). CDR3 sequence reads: CASSPPTSGKNNEQFF. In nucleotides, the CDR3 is TGTGCCAGCAGCCCCCCTACTAGCGGGAAAAACAATGAGCAGTTCTTC.